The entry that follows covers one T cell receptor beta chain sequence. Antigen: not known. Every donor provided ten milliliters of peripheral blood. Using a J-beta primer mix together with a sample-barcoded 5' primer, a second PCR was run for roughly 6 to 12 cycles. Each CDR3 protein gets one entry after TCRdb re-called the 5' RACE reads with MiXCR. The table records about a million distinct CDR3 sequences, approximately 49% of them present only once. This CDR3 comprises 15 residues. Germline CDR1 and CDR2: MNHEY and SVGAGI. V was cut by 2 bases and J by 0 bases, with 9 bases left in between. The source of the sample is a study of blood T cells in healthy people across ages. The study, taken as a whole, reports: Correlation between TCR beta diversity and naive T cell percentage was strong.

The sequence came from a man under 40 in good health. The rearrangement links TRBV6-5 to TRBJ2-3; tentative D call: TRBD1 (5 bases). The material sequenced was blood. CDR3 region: CASSYQGISTDTQYF. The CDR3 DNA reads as TGTGCCAGCAGTTACCAGGGCATTAGCACAGATACGCAGTATTTT.